Below are 24 T cell receptor beta chains sequenced from a single sample in a study of blood T cell repertoires in COVID-19. The table came from immunoSEQ multiplex PCR; TCRdb's copy has only in-frame clones and leaves some out. The sample has more than 70,000 clones, around 80% seen once. Specimen: peripheral blood. These receptors came from a woman aged 80 or over with active or convalescent COVID-19.

As DNA, the CDR3 is TGTGCTAGTGGTTCTAGCGGGAGTAATGAGCAGTTCTTC. Translating it yields CASGSSGSNEQFF. The V call is TRBV12-5, the J call TRBJ2-1, with TRBD2 matching 10 bases. Germline-derived CDR1 and CDR2 are LGHNT and FRNRAP. The CDR3 is made up of 13 amino acids. Trimming took 4 bases from V and 7 from J; bases not matched to a gene: 1.

The chain combines TRBV5-6 with TRBJ1-2; possible D gene TRBD1, 6 bases. The CDR3 loop spans 14 amino acids. Germline CDR1 SGHDT, CDR2 YYEEEE. Trimming cost V 3 bases and J 8 bases, with 17 bases left between them. CDR3 region: CASSSLRGAGGYTF. The CDR3 DNA sequence: TGTGCCAGCAGCTCGCTCAGGGGCGCGGGCGGCTACACCTTC.

The genes are TRBV4-3 and TRBJ1-2, with a tentative D call TRBD1 (5 bases). V gave up 1 base and J gave up 8 bases, with 14 bases separating them. CDR3 length equals 14 residues. Per germline, CDR1 LGHNA and CDR2 YSLEER. This CDR3 reads CASSQVSGLSGYTF. As DNA, the CDR3 is TGCGCCAGCAGCCAAGTTTCAGGGCTTTCCGGCTACACCTTC.

This rearrangement joins TRBV11-3 to TRBJ1-2; maybe TRBD1 (6 bases). The CDR3 has 15 residues. Trimming cost V 4 bases and J 8 bases, with 20 bases left between them. In germline, CDR1 is SGHNT, CDR2 YENEEA. The CDR3: CASSSRTGKVNGYTF. The CDR3 DNA is TGTGCCAGCAGCTCGAGAACAGGGAAGGTAAACGGCTACACCTTC.

This chain uses TRBV4-1 with TRBJ2-7; D is perhaps TRBD2 (6 bases). Germline lookup yields CDR1 MGHRA and CDR2 YSYEKL. The CDR3 has 15 amino acids. V was trimmed by 1 base and J by 3 bases, leaving 13 bases between them. DNA of the CDR3: TGCGCCAGCAGCCAAGTACCACTAGCCGTCTACGAGCAGTACTTC. As protein: CASSQVPLAVYEQYF.

The J gene is TRBJ2-1, the V gene TRBV11-3; a possible D gene is TRBD1 (6 bases). The germline V gene encodes CDR1 SGHNT and CDR2 YENEEA. CDR3 length: 15 amino acids. The ends were cut back, 0 bases at V and 4 bases at J, with 10 bases in the middle. CDR3 sequence (DNA): TGTGCCAGCAGCTTAGAAATGGACAGATACAATGAGCAGTTCTTC. Its translation is CASSLEMDRYNEQFF.

The J gene is TRBJ1-1, the V gene TRBV2, with D perhaps matching TRBD1 (6 bases). Trimming left V 4 bases short and J 3 bases short, with 12 bases between. Germline V CDR1 and CDR2: SNHLY, FYNNEI. The CDR3 has 14 amino acids. CDR3 in amino acids: CASSVHYRDTEAFF. CDR3 in DNA: TGTGCCAGCAGTGTCCATTACAGGGACACTGAAGCTTTCTTT. Full variable domain (rest looked up from reference TRBV2 and TRBJ1-1): EPEVTQTPSHQVTQMGQEVILRCVPISNHLYFYWYRQILGQKVEFLVSFYNNEISEKSEIFDDQFSVERPDGSNFTLKIRSTKLEDSAMYFCASSVHYRDTEAFFGQGTRLTVV.

The genes are TRBV19 and TRBJ1-2; D might be TRBD1 (5 bases). The V gene lost 4 bases and the J gene lost 5 bases, with 8 bases spanning the gap. The CDR3 contains 12 residues. Germline lookup yields CDR1 LNHDA and CDR2 SQIVND (reference sequence). The CDR3 DNA reads TGTGCCAGTAGTAACAGGCCTTATGGCTACACCTTC. It encodes CASSNRPYGYTF.

The genes are TRBV9 and TRBJ2-7, with 9 bases aligning to TRBD1. Germline V lookup: CDR1 SGDLS, CDR2 YYNGEE. This CDR3 contains 15 residues. Trimming removed 0 bases from V and 5 bases from J; junction bases left unmatched: 6. CDR3 sequence (DNA): TGTGCCAGCAGCGTAGCCGGGACAGGGAATCACGAGCAGTACTTC. Protein: CASSVAGTGNHEQYF.

The chain joins TRBV10-3 to TRBJ1-2; 8 bases are shared with TRBD1. CDR3 length: 15 residues. The J segment lost 1 base and the V segment lost 7 bases, leaving 8 bases of the junction unmatched. CDR1 ENHRY and CDR2 SYGVKD come from the germline V gene. CDR3 DNA: TGTGCCATCACTTCCGGGACAGGAAGTAACTATGGCTACACCTTC. Translated, it gives CAITSGTGSNYGYTF.

J is TRBJ2-7 and V is TRBV28, with D maybe TRBD2 (5 bases). Germline V gene data show CDR1 as MDHEN and CDR2 as SYDVKM. The V and J ends lost 3 bases and 4 bases respectively, with 10 bases between them. The CDR3 spans 13 residues. The CDR3: CASSLGSGYEQYF. In DNA form, the CDR3 reads TGTGCCAGCAGTTTGGGGAGCGGATACGAGCAGTACTTC.

This clone was found once. The CDR3 sequence is CASSLSTNTGELFF. The CDR3 DNA follows: TGCGCCAGCAGCTTGTCCACGAACACCGGGGAGCTGTTTTTT. The chain employs TRBV5-1 and TRBJ2-2; D is unresolved. The CDR3 extends over 14 amino acids. The V end lost 1 base, the J end lost 0 bases, and 4 bases lay between the germline ends. CDR1 is SGHRS and CDR2 is YFSETQ in the germline V gene. Using reference TRBV5-1 and TRBJ2-2 for the parts outside the CDR3, the full variable domain is KAGVTQTPRYLIKTRGQQVTLSCSPISGHRSVSWYQQTPGQGLQFLFEYFSETQRNKGNFPGRFSGRQFSNSRSEMNVSTLELGDSALYLCASSLSTNTGELFFGEGSRLTVL.

Regarding this clone: The junction shows a germline mismatch at one end, possibly a read error. The chain couples TRBV7-9 to TRBJ2-6; 9 bases line up with TRBD1. Germline CDR1 reads SEHNR; CDR2 reads FQNEAQ (reference sequence). The CDR3 runs to 14 residues. The CDR3 region is CASSPRQGGFVLIF. As DNA, the CDR3 is TGTGCCAGCAGCCCCCGACAGGGGGGCTTCGTCCTGATTTTC.

The chain employs TRBV18 and TRBJ1-1; 8 positions match TRBD1. Looked up from germline, CDR1 is KGHSH and CDR2 is LQKENI. The CDR3 consists of 13 residues. After removal of 6 bases from V and 1 base from J, the junction contained 1 base not matched to a gene. The CDR3 is CASSGQGNTEAFF. DNA of the CDR3: TGTGCCAGCTCCGGACAGGGGAACACTGAAGCTTTCTTT.

The J gene is TRBJ2-7, the V gene TRBV7-9; weak D call: TRBD1 (6 bases). The CDR3 has 15 amino acids. The V and J ends lost 0 bases and 6 bases respectively, with 15 bases between them. Germline lookup yields CDR1 SEHNR and CDR2 FQNEAQ (reference sequence). CDR3 protein: CASSLATGNGGEQYF. CDR3 bases: TGTGCCAGCAGCTTAGCGACAGGAAATGGTGGCGAGCAGTACTTC.

With respect to this clone: A junction end diverges from the germline sequence, so it may reflect a read error. V and J are TRBV19 and TRBJ1-5; 11 bases are shared with TRBD1. In germline, CDR1 is LNHDA, CDR2 SQIVND (reference sequence). This CDR3 is 18 amino acids long. The chain's CDR3 is CASSKGTGGIDSNQPQHF. The CDR3 bases are TGTGCCAGCAGTAAAGGGACAGGGGGGATCGATAGCAATCAGCCCCAGCATTTT.

The gene calls are TRBV3-1 (or the pseudogene TRBV3-2) and TRBJ2-7; D remains ambiguous. The CDR3 sequence is 15 residues long. Trimming cost V 0 bases and J 2 bases, with 11 bases left between them. Germline V gene sequence: CDR1 LGHDT, CDR2 YNNKEL (reference sequence). CDR3 in DNA: TGTGCCAGCAGCCAAGATAACGCTGCGGCCTACGAGCAGTACTTC. This sequence encodes CASSQDNAAAYEQYF.

The chain recombines TRBV11-2 with TRBJ2-1, with D possibly being TRBD1 (5 bases). Trimming took 5 bases from V and 7 from J, leaving 18 bases between them. The germline V gene encodes CDR1 SGHAT and CDR2 FQNNGV. CDR3 length equals 15 residues. CDR3 DNA sequence: TGTGCCAGCAGCCCCCCTCAGGGTCCATGGAATGAGCAGTTCTTC. Its translation is CASSPPQGPWNEQFF.

The chain carries TRBV2 and TRBJ2-2; 10 nucleotides line up with TRBD2. The germline gives CDR1 SNHLY, CDR2 FYNNEI. This CDR3 is 15 amino acids long. The V gene end was trimmed by 5 bases and the J gene end by 7 bases; junction bases not matched to a gene: 7. DNA for the CDR3: TGTGCCAGCAGTCTGAGCGGGGGGGCCTTCGGGGAGCTGTTTTTT. Translated: CASSLSGGAFGELFF.

This clone was found once. J is TRBJ2-5 and V is TRBV11-2, with 7 bases that match TRBD1. With V trimmed by 0 bases and J by 5 bases, 6 bases remained unmatched. The CDR3 runs 15 residues. Germline CDR1 reads SGHAT; CDR2 reads FQNNGV. The CDR3: CASSLETGPWETQYF. CDR3 in DNA: TGTGCCAGCAGCTTAGAGACAGGGCCCTGGGAGACCCAGTACTTC.

The chain employs TRBV6-5 and TRBJ2-1; TRBD2 is a possible D gene (5 bases). The CDR3 spans 15 residues. Trimming removed 6 bases at V and 4 bases at J, with 16 bases between. Germline lookup yields CDR1 MNHEY and CDR2 SVGAGI. In DNA, the CDR3 is TGTGCCAGCAGAGAGGGAGCACCCAGTTACAATGAGCAGTTCTTC. Amino acid sequence: CASREGAPSYNEQFF.

The chain carries TRBV6-1 and TRBJ1-1; unclear D gene. Germline assignment: CDR1 MNHNS and CDR2 SASEGT. Trimming left V 2 bases short and J 6 bases short, with 7 bases between. The CDR3 sequence is 12 residues long. The chain's CDR3 is CASSEFVAEAFF. Written as DNA, the CDR3 is TGTGCCAGCAGTGAATTCGTTGCTGAAGCTTTCTTT.

This sequence joins TRBV11-2 and TRBJ2-7, with TRBD1 identical over 9 bases. The CDR3 has 16 amino acids. The J segment lost 5 bases and the V segment lost 3 bases, leaving 11 bases of the junction unmatched. Germline loops: CDR1 SGHAT, CDR2 FQNNGV. This CDR3 reads CASSFLLQGARNEQYF. The CDR3 DNA reads TGTGCCAGCAGCTTTCTTTTACAGGGGGCTAGGAACGAGCAGTACTTC.

This chain links TRBV11-1 with TRBJ1-4; 9 bases line up with TRBD1. Trimming took 5 bases from V and 7 from J; bases not matched to a gene: 8. Per the germline V gene, CDR1 is SGHAT and CDR2 is FQDESV (reference sequence). CDR3 length: 15 residues. CDR3 loop: CASSRPGQGIEKLFF. CDR3 sequence (DNA): TGTGCCAGCAGCCGACCGGGACAGGGAATTGAAAAACTGTTTTTT.